The next 26 T cell receptor beta chains were all read from a single sample in a study of blood T cells in healthy people across ages. It was with a sample-barcoded 5' primer and a J-beta primer mix that a second PCR of about 6 to 12 cycles was run. TCRdb itself ran the 5' RACE reads through MiXCR, one entry per CDR3 protein. This table has a few hundred thousand distinct CDR3 sequences, approximately 30% appearing once. Sequences were obtained from blood. The receptors come from a woman in her sixties or seventies in good health.

This clonotype occurred a few times. The rearrangement links TRBV21-1 to TRBJ1-3. TRBV21-1 is marked as a pseudogene. The CDR3 has 15 residues. CDR3 nucleotide sequence: TGTGCCAGCAGCAAAGTACCTGACCGGGAGGACACCATATATTTT. Its protein is CASSKVPDREDTIYF.

The chain links TRBV9 to TRBJ1-1; tentative D call: TRBD1 (6 bases). Trimming took 6 bases from V and 4 from J, leaving 19 bases between them. Germline V gene data show CDR1 as SGDLS and CDR2 as YYNGEE. The CDR3 extends over 15 amino acids. The CDR3 coding sequence is TGTGCCAGCATGAAGGGGGGAGGTTTTGGCACTGAAGCTTTCTTT. It translates to CASMKGGGFGTEAFF.

This chain connects TRBV3-1 to TRBJ2-5; TRBD1 or TRBD2 may be the D gene (6 bases each). This CDR3 is built from 14 residues. Germline CDR1 LGHDT, CDR2 YNNKEL (reference sequence). Trimming cost V 4 bases and J 5 bases, with 14 bases left between them. CDR3 sequence: CASSRIRGEETQYF. DNA for the CDR3: TGTGCCAGCAGCCGGATTAGGGGGGAGGAGACCCAGTACTTC.

This clonotype turned up a few times. CDR3 sequence: CASNLGLGSTDTQYF. The CDR3 region has the DNA TGTGCCAGCAATTTAGGACTCGGTTCCACAGATACGCAGTATTTT. The chain uses TRBV9 and TRBJ2-3, with D possibly matching TRBD2 (5 bases). V was clipped by 6 bases and J by 2 bases, with 16 bases between them. This CDR3 contains 15 residues. CDR1 and CDR2 from the germline V gene are SGDLS and YYNGEE.

This chain uses TRBV28 with TRBJ2-4; D gene unclear. V lost 6 bases and J 6 bases, leaving 21 bases between the germline ends. The germline V gene has CDR1 MDHEN and CDR2 SYDVKM. This CDR3 comprises 16 residues. The CDR3 DNA is TGTGCCAGCAGCCAGCCCAGAGCTGCTTCCCTAAACATTCAGTACTTC. Translated: CASSQPRAASLNIQYF. The whole variable domain, filled in from reference TRBV28 and TRBJ2-4, reads DVKVTQSSRYLVKRTGEKVFLECVQDMDHENMFWYRQDPGLGLRLIYFSYDVKMKEKGDIPEGYSVSREKKERFSLILESASTNQTSMYLCASSQPRAASLNIQYFGAGTRLSVL.

This clonotype appeared a single time. This chain links TRBV19 with TRBJ2-3; 12 nucleotides agree with TRBD2. Unmatched junction bases numbered 12, after V lost 6 bases and J lost 2 bases. CDR3 size: 18 residues. Looked up from germline, CDR1 is LNHDA and CDR2 is SQIVND (reference sequence). This chain's CDR3 is CASSLPLSSGGVTDTQYF. The CDR3 bases are TGTGCCAGTAGCCTACCCCTCTCTAGCGGGGGGGTCACAGATACGCAGTATTTT.

This clonotype was observed a few times. Sequence at one end of the junction differs from germline and may be a read error. The chain has TRBV2 and TRBJ2-6; the match to TRBD1 covers 9 bases. Germline CDR1 reads SNHLY; CDR2 reads FYNNEI. This CDR3 spans 17 amino acids. CDR3 sequence: CASRTGQGFSEANVLTF. In DNA form, the CDR3 reads TGTGCCAGCAGAACGGGACAGGGTTTTTCTGAGGCCAACGTCCTGACTTTC.

This chain joins TRBV6-4 and TRBJ2-4; 9 bases are a match to TRBD1. V shed 6 bases and J 5 bases; nucleotides not matched to a gene: 2. The CDR3 loop spans 13 amino acids. Germline V gene sequence: CDR1 MRHNA, CDR2 SNTAGT. The chain's CDR3 is CASSRTGENIQYF. In nucleotides, the CDR3 is TGTGCCAGCAGCCGGACAGGGGAAAACATTCAGTACTTC.

This clonotype was picked up a small number of times. The genes are TRBV5-1 and TRBJ2-6, with D possibly being TRBD2 (5 bases). The CDR3 loop spans 17 amino acids. V was pared by 5 bases and J by 2 bases, with 17 bases between. The germline V gene has CDR1 SGHRS and CDR2 YFSETQ. CDR3 in DNA: TGCGCCAGCAGTGCCGACCCGGGGTCGGCTGGGGCCAACGTCCTGACTTTC. Its translation: CASSADPGSAGANVLTF. The whole variable domain, remainder taken from reference TRBV5-1 and TRBJ2-6, is KAGVTQTPRYLIKTRGQQVTLSCSPISGHRSVSWYQQTPGQGLQFLFEYFSETQRNKGNFPGRFSGRQFSNSRSEMNVSTLELGDSALYLCASSADPGSAGANVLTFGAGSRLTVL.

As regards this clonotype: Its ends do not fully match the called genes, so a read error is possible. The chain has TRBV7-8 and TRBJ1-6; tentative D call: TRBD1 (6 bases). The V gene's germline CDR1 is SGHVS and CDR2 FQNEAQ. The CDR3 has 17 amino acids. The CDR3 is CAGSLGQGGRGNSPLHF. The CDR3 DNA sequence: TGTGCCGGCAGCTTGGGACAAGGGGGTCGCGGTAATTCACCCCTCCACTTT.

This clonotype was picked up a small number of times. The chain uses TRBV7-3 and TRBJ2-2; maybe TRBD1 (5 bases). Between the trimmed V and J ends, which lost 1 base and 4 bases, there was a span of 16 bases. The CDR3 spans 17 residues. Germline V gives CDR1 SGHTA, CDR2 FQGTGA. The CDR3 region has the DNA TGTGCCAGCAGCTTAAGGGCCCCAGGGTTGGGCACCGGGGAGCTGTTTTTT. This gives the protein CASSLRAPGLGTGELFF.

This CDR3 reads CASSQDHRGGYNEQFF. The CDR3 DNA sequence: TGCGCCAGCAGCCAAGATCACAGGGGGGGGTATAATGAGCAGTTCTTC. This chain connects TRBV4-3 to TRBJ2-1, with a tentative D call TRBD1 (8 bases). Trimming shortened V by 0 bases and J by 7 bases, and 16 bases separated the two germline ends. CDR1 is LGHNA, CDR2 YSLEER, per germline. This CDR3 region has 16 residues.

This clonotype appeared a few times. This chain uses TRBV5-1 with TRBJ1-4; 7 positions agree with TRBD1. There are 16 residues in the CDR3. In germline, CDR1 is SGHRS, CDR2 YFSETQ. Trimming at V came to 0 bases and at J to 3 bases, leaving 5 bases not matched to a gene. The CDR3 bases are TGCGCCAGCAGCTTGGGGCCGGGACAGCCTAATGAAAAACTGTTTTTT. Encoded protein: CASSLGPGQPNEKLFF. The whole variable domain, filled in from reference TRBV5-1 and TRBJ1-4, reads KAGVTQTPRYLIKTRGQQVTLSCSPISGHRSVSWYQQTPGQGLQFLFEYFSETQRNKGNFPGRFSGRQFSNSRSEMNVSTLELGDSALYLCASSLGPGQPNEKLFFGSGTQLSVL.

This clonotype has a count of ten or more. The rearrangement joins TRBV11-3 to TRBJ1-4; 11 bases agree with TRBD1. V lost 5 bases and J lost 8; bases outside the gene matches: 7. This CDR3 is 15 amino acids long. Germline values: CDR1 SGHNT, CDR2 YENEEA. CDR3 sequence: CASSTRTGGAEKLFF. In nucleotides, the CDR3 is TGTGCCAGCAGCACCCGGACAGGGGGCGCGGAAAAACTGTTTTTT.

This chain uses TRBV7-8 with TRBJ1-2; the D is unclear. Germline-derived CDR1 and CDR2 are SGHVS and FQNEAQ. With 5 bases removed from V and 1 base from J, the gap between germline ends came to 8 bases. The CDR3 has 13 residues. CDR3: CASSLDVNYGYTF. As DNA, the CDR3 is TGTGCCAGCAGCCTGGACGTTAACTATGGCTACACCTTC.

The rearrangement joins TRBV7-9 to TRBJ1-4; TRBD1 aligns across 7 bases. There are 15 residues in the CDR3. The trim removed 5 bases at V and 7 bases at J, leaving 10 bases unmatched. CDR1 is SEHNR and CDR2 is FQNEAQ in the germline V gene (reference sequence). In nucleotides, the CDR3 is TGTGCCAGCAGCCCCCGGGACAGCCTTCTTGAAAAACTGTTTTTT. This codes for CASSPRDSLLEKLFF.

In this sample, this clonotype turned up a few times. The J gene is TRBJ1-2, the V gene TRBV27; weak D call: TRBD1 (6 bases). The CDR3 length is 17 residues. Between the trimmed V and J ends, which lost 7 bases and 4 bases, there was a span of 25 bases. Germline V gene sequence: CDR1 MNHEY, CDR2 SMNVEV (reference sequence). The CDR3 sequence is CASNSRGQTGLGYGYTF. The CDR3 DNA follows: TGTGCCAGCAATTCCCGAGGGCAAACAGGGTTGGGCTATGGCTACACCTTC.

V is TRBV12-3 or TRBV12-4 and J is TRBJ2-1; 7 bases agree with TRBD2. The CDR3 covers 15 residues. V lost 5 bases and J lost 5; bases outside the gene matches: 9. CDR3 nucleotides: TGTGCCAGCAGTATGGGCGGGGGACCCCACAATGAGCAGTTCTTC. It yields the protein CASSMGGGPHNEQFF.

The chain recombines TRBV7-9 with TRBJ1-4; TRBD1 is a possible D gene (5 bases). CDR3 length equals 16 residues. Germline CDR1 is SEHNR and CDR2 is FQNEAQ (reference sequence). V shed 5 bases and J shed 0 bases, with 13 bases lying between them. CDR3 residues: CASSPLDSSTNEKLFF. The CDR3, as DNA: TGTGCCAGCAGCCCACTCGACAGTTCAACTAATGAAAAACTGTTTTTT.

The chain is built from TRBV15 and TRBJ1-2, with 9 bases that match TRBD1. The V and J ends lost 1 base and 8 bases, in that order; junction bases with no gene match: 2. CDR3 length: 13 residues. Germline V CDR1 and CDR2: LNHNV, YYDKDF (reference sequence). The CDR3 DNA is TGTGCCACCAGCAGAGGACAGGGGGAAGGCTACACCTTC. This gives the protein CATSRGQGEGYTF.

J is TRBJ1-2 and V is TRBV6-1; D perhaps matches TRBD1 (5 bases). The CDR3 covers 14 residues. Looked up from germline, CDR1 is MNHNS and CDR2 is SASEGT. V was trimmed by 3 bases and J by 4 bases, leaving 12 bases between them. The CDR3 bases are TGTGCCAGCAGTGATGGGGCGGTTCCCTATGGCTACACCTTC. This gives the protein CASSDGAVPYGYTF.

Ten or more counts support this clonotype. The genes are TRBV11-2 and TRBJ2-3; TRBD1 agrees at 7 bases. CDR3 length: 15 residues. Germline assignment: CDR1 SGHAT and CDR2 FQNNGV. Unmatched junction bases numbered 7, after V lost 3 bases and J lost 4 bases. CDR3 bases: TGTGCCAGCAGCTTTGCCTCCACAGGGGCAGATACGCAGTATTTT. This sequence encodes CASSFASTGADTQYF.

The V call is TRBV11-2, the J call TRBJ2-7; D might be TRBD2 (6 bases). CDR1 is SGHAT, CDR2 FQNNGV, per germline. The CDR3 has 14 amino acids. Trimming took 5 bases from V and 0 from J, leaving 11 bases between them. CDR3 coding DNA: TGTGCCAGCAGCGGGGACGGGAGCTCCTACGAGCAGTACTTC. Amino acid sequence: CASSGDGSSYEQYF. The full variable domain, its missing parts supplied by reference TRBV11-2 and TRBJ2-7, is EAGVAQSPRYKIIEKRQSVAFWCNPISGHATLYWYQQILGQGPKLLIQFQNNGVVDDSQLPKDRFSAERLKGVDSTLKIQPAKLEDSAVYLCASSGDGSSYEQYFGPGTRLTVT.

This clonotype came up a few times. This sequence joins TRBV2 and TRBJ1-2, with a tentative D call TRBD1 (5 bases). The CDR3 runs to 15 residues. V lost 4 bases, J lost 0 bases, and 12 bases lay in between. CDR1 and CDR2 from the germline V gene are SNHLY and FYNNEI. CDR3 nucleotides: TGTGCCAGCAGTGTTTTAGGGGAGGCTAACTATGGCTACACCTTC. As protein: CASSVLGEANYGYTF.

This clonotype was counted only a few times. V is TRBV29-1 and J is TRBJ2-3; no reliable D call. CDR3 length: 13 residues. CDR1 SQVTM and CDR2 ANQGSEA come from the germline V gene. Trimming shortened V by 3 bases and J by 2 bases, and 9 bases separated the two germline ends. The CDR3: CSVDIGSTDTQYF. CDR3 sequence (DNA): TGCAGCGTTGACATAGGCTCCACAGATACGCAGTATTTT.

This chain connects TRBV20-1 to TRBJ2-5; 8 nucleotides agree with TRBD2. Trimming at V came to 1 base and at J to 4 bases, leaving 14 bases not matched to a gene. The CDR3 length is 17 residues. CDR1 and CDR2 (germline): DFQATT, SNEGSKA (reference sequence). The DNA for the CDR3 is TGCAGTGCTAGAGGAGCCCAGGGAGCGGGGGTAGGAGAGACCCAGTACTTC. This sequence encodes CSARGAQGAGVGETQYF.